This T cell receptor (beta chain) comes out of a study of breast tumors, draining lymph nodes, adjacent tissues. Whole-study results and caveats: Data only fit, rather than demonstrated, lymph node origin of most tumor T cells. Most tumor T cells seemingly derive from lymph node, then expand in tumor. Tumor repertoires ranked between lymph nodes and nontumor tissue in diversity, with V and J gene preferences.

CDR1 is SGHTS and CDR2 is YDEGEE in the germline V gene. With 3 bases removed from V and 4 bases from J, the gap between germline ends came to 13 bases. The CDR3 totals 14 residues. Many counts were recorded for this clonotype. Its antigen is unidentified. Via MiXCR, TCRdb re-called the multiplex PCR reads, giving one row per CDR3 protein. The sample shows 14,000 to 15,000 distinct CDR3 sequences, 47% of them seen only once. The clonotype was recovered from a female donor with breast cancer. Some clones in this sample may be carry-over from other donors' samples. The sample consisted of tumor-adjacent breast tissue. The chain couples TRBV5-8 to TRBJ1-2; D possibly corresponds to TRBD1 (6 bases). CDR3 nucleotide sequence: TGTGCCAGCAGCTGGGGACAATCAGGCTATGGCTACACCTTC. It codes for CASSWGQSGYGYTF.